The clone carrying this T cell receptor (beta chain) was seen a few times. These data come from a study of identical twins. TCRdb reanalysed the 5' RACE reads using MiXCR and keeps one entry per CDR3 protein. The sample consists of 690,000 or so distinct CDR3 sequences, less than 10% of them appearing once. V lost 6 bases and J 11 bases, leaving 19 bases between the germline ends. CDR1 is MNHEY and CDR2 is SMNVEV in the germline V gene (reference sequence). This CDR3 is built from 13 residues. Another study also made use of these data, one on yellow fever vaccine responses in identical twins.

The sequence was obtained from a woman younger than 30 in good health. What was sequenced was PBMCs. The gene calls are TRBV27 and TRBJ1-1; tentative D call: TRBD1 (6 bases). The CDR3 sequence: CASSSWGGQDAFF. CDR3 bases: TGTGCCAGCAGCAGCTGGGGGGGCCAGGACGCTTTCTTT.